This T cell receptor (beta chain) was sequenced in a study of blood T cell repertoires in COVID-19 (dated by TCRdb to 2020 to 2022). Study-level background: Collaborator samples came from the United States, Italy and Spain and covered acute and convalescent phases of COVID-19. The material from the prospective study consisted of cDNA or gDNA derived from T cells, B-cell-depleted T cells, or PBMCs. The dataset comprised deeply sampled blood TCRbeta repertoires from subjects exposed to, actively infected with, or recovered from COVID-19. The repertoires were released in a freely available public database meant as a resource for research on the immune response to SARS-CoV-2. Samples were obtained from the ongoing ImmuneRACE study (first 160 participants) and from some 1,300 subjects provided by 6 global collaborators. Nearly every sample came with metadata listing a de-identified subject ID, COVID-19 status, age in years and sex. Where available, HLA class I and class II types were taken from metadata supplied by the sample provider and were not determined by assay-based typing.

Whole blood was collected in K2EDTA tubes by collaborating institutions according to the institutions' own protocols. For TCRbeta analysis, collaborators shipped samples in one of three forms: frozen whole blood, isolated PBMCs, or DNA extracted from either of those sample types. Results the study describes overall, beyond this receptor: Clinical and demographic metadata were provided uncurated, with the amount varying by source and participant.

V was cut back by 3 bases and J by 0 bases, leaving a gap of 11 bases between them. Looking up the germline V gene yields CDR1 MGHRA and CDR2 YSYEKL. Reading from cysteine to phenylalanine, the CDR3 counts 15 amino acids. The CDR3 DNA has 45 bases and is translated from base 1. As regards this clone: Its binding antigen is unknown. No base qualities exist here, and no much larger clone lies one base off it.

TCRbeta CDR3 regions were amplified from genomic DNA using the immunoSEQ Assay, a bias-controlled multiplex PCR. Regarding the original processing steps: The number of nucleated cells in each sample was estimated from the amplification of reference gene primers within the assay. To quantify the absolute abundance of each unique TCRbeta CDR3 rearrangement, sequence reads were collapsed and filtered. For each sample, productive Simpson clonality was calculated as the square root of Simpson's diversity index across productive rearrangements. TCRdb limited this immuneACCESS table to in-frame rearrangements with V and J called. A share of clones is missing; checked studies link under half to unresolved V genes, and the rest is unexplained. D and trimming were read from the DNA, whereas the V and J calls and clone size are those reported in that table. The sample table shows about 120,000 clones, and approximately 85% are seen once. The ten largest clones capture 16% of the sample.

The rearranged chain carries TRBV4-1 and TRBJ1-2; the D gene is perhaps TRBD1, on 5 matching bases. The sample was peripheral blood. The source is an older woman with acute or convalescent COVID-19. The CDR3 reads CASSHIDRANYGYTF. The DNA reads as follows: TGCGCCAGCAGCCATATAGACAGAGCTAACTATGGCTACACCTTC.